This passage covers 8 T cell receptor beta chains from one sample sequenced in a study of T cell responses to AZD1222 COVID-19 vaccine. Profiled with immunoSEQ multiplex PCR; TCRdb holds only in-frame clones, not every one. The sample records some 150,000 clones, more than 75% being singletons. Here the sequenced sample was peripheral blood, taken on day 0 of AZD1222 vaccination. These receptors were obtained from an adult in good health.

The chain couples TRBV2 to TRBJ2-6; D unclear. The CDR3 covers 17 residues. CDR1 is SNHLY, CDR2 FYNNEI, per germline. V was shortened by 0 bases and J by 0 bases, with 9 bases between the two germline ends. CDR3: CASSEAQIASGANVLTF. CDR3 nucleotide sequence: TGTGCCAGCAGTGAAGCACAGATAGCCTCTGGGGCCAACGTCCTGACTTTC.

The chain combines TRBV12-3 or TRBV12-4 with TRBJ1-6, with D possibly matching TRBD1 (5 bases). The CDR3 runs 13 residues. The V end lost 5 bases, the J end lost 9 bases, and 11 bases lay between the germline ends. CDR3 nucleotides: TGTGCCAGCAGTCCCCCGGGGACTTCACCCCTCCACTTT. Translated: CASSPPGTSPLHF.

The V gene is TRBV11-2, the J gene TRBJ1-5; perhaps TRBD1 as D (5 bases). Germline assignment: CDR1 SGHAT and CDR2 FQNNGV. V lost 1 base to trimming and J lost 1 base, with 8 bases between them. This CDR3 is built from 15 residues. The CDR3 here is CASSLVSGSNQPQHF. The CDR3 DNA follows: TGTGCCAGCAGCTTAGTGTCAGGGAGCAATCAGCCCCAGCATTTT.

This clone occurred once. The V call is TRBV27, the J call TRBJ2-1; 8 nucleotides line up with TRBD2. Trimming removed 5 bases from V and 6 bases from J; junction bases left unmatched: 12. In germline, CDR1 is MNHEY, CDR2 SMNVEV (reference sequence). This CDR3 contains 16 residues. The CDR3 DNA sequence: TGTGCCAGCAGTATAGCAAAGGGACTAGAGGGCAATGAGCAGTTCTTC. Protein: CASSIAKGLEGNEQFF.

This clone appeared a single time. This sequence joins TRBV7-2 and TRBJ1-5, with a weak D call TRBD1 (6 bases). V was clipped by 5 bases and J by 0 bases, with 14 bases between them. Germline V lookup: CDR1 SGHTA, CDR2 FQGNSA. This CDR3 has 16 amino acids. CDR3 sequence (DNA): TGTGCCAGCAGCGACGGGACATCGTATAGCAATCAGCCCCAGCATTTT. Protein sequence: CASSDGTSYSNQPQHF.

The chain joins TRBV27 to TRBJ2-7; TRBD2 aligns across 8 bases. There are 16 residues in the CDR3. V shed 2 bases and J 1 base; nucleotides not matched to a gene: 7. Germline V gene data show CDR1 as MNHEY and CDR2 as SMNVEV (reference sequence). In nucleotides, the CDR3 is TGTGCCAGCAGTTTACGAGGCGGGGGGTTATCCTACGAGCAGTACTTC. Translation gives CASSLRGGGLSYEQYF.

CDR3 protein: CASSLVGMANTIYF. The CDR3 region has the DNA TGTGCCAGCAGCTTAGTTGGGATGGCAAACACCATATATTTT. The chain couples TRBV11-2 to TRBJ1-3; D remains unclear. The CDR3 length is 14 residues. Germline V gene sequence: CDR1 SGHAT, CDR2 FQNNGV. V was trimmed by 1 base and J by 6 bases, leaving 10 bases between them.

The CDR3 spells CASSPPSDNEQFF. CDR3 nucleotide sequence: TGTGCCAGCAGCCCCCCGTCTGACAATGAGCAGTTCTTC. This chain links TRBV12-3 or TRBV12-4 with TRBJ2-1; D ambiguous. The CDR3 has 13 residues. V was pared by 6 bases and J by 5 bases, with 11 bases between.